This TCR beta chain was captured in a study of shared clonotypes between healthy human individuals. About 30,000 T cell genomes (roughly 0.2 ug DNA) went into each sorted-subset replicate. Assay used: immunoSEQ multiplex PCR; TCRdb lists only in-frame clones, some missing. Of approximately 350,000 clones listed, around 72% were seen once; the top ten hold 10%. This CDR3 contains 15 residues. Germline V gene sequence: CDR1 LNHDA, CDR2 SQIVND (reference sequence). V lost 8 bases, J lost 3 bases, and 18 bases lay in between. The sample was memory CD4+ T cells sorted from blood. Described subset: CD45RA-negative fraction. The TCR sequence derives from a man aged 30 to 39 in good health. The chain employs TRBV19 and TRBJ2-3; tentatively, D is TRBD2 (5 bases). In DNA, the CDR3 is TGTGCCAGTCAGCCACTAGGGTTAGGGACAGATACGCAGTATTTT. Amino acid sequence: CASQPLGLGTDTQYF.